This TCR beta chain was obtained from a study of response to subunit inactivated influenza vaccine. TCRdb re-called the RT-PCR reads through MiXCR, storing one row per CDR3 protein. The table includes around 540,000 distinct CDR3 sequences, over 9.5% detected once. This CDR3 has 15 amino acids. The germline gives CDR1 ENHRY, CDR2 SYGVKD. The trim removed 6 bases at V and 2 bases at J, leaving 5 bases unmatched. This clonotype turned up a few times. The chain recombines TRBV10-3 with TRBJ1-1; TRBD1 agrees at 11 bases. This material consisted of PBMCs from blood, taken on the day of vaccination. The source of this sequence is a man between 50 and 59 years old who received an inactivated influenza vaccine. The CDR3 DNA reads TGTGCCATCAGAGACCGGACAGGGGGCAACACTGAAGCTTTCTTT. This translates into CAIRDRTGGNTEAFF.